This T cell receptor (beta chain) was profiled in a study of T cells after posttransplantation cyclophosphamide. Study observations and caveats: Donor-recipient repertoire similarity was low at 1-2 months, rising over year one. Skin or GI-infiltrating T cells shared few TRB sequences with blood. Recipient CMV seropositivity and CMV reactivation strongly tracked TRB clonality.

Peripheral blood was collected from the related graft donor on the marrow donation day. The CDR3 is 14 amino acids. CDR1 is SGHAT and CDR2 is FQDESV in the germline V gene (reference sequence). V was shortened by 2 bases and J by 6 bases, with 11 bases between the two germline ends. This clone was detected ten times or more. Its antigen is undetermined. Measured with immunoSEQ multiplex PCR; TCRdb has only the in-frame clones, and not every one. The sample offers 20,000 to 30,000 clones and no singletons, the top ten holding 4.4%. The V call is TRBV11-1, the J call TRBJ2-1; D is unresolved. Sample: PBMCs. The clonotype was recovered from a woman aged 50 to 60 in good health, CMV-negative, and a related stem cell transplant donor. Here the CDR3 reads CASSLYSSGNEQFF. CDR3 nucleotides: TGTGCCAGCAGCTTATACTCTTCGGGCAATGAGCAGTTCTTC.